The 29 T cell receptor beta chains below come from one sample, sequenced in a study of shared clonotypes between healthy human individuals. The table came from immunoSEQ multiplex PCR; TCRdb's copy has only in-frame clones and leaves some out. The sample lists about 960,000 clones; around 80% were seen once. Sequencing was carried out using memory CD4+ T cells sorted from blood. Subset: CD45RA-negative fraction. These receptors were obtained from a man aged 18 to 29 in good health.

The chain employs TRBV28 and TRBJ1-1; 10 nucleotides agree with TRBD1. Germline V gene lookup returns CDR1 MDHEN and CDR2 SYDVKM. CDR3 length equals 17 residues. The junction had 12 bases not matched to a gene; V was cut back by 5 bases and J by 3 bases. CDR3 protein: CASSLVGGQGKYTEAFF. In DNA form, the CDR3 reads TGTGCCAGCAGTCTAGTGGGGGGACAGGGGAAGTACACTGAAGCTTTCTTT.

The table lists this clone with many counts. The J gene is TRBJ2-7, the V gene TRBV7-2; TRBD1 agrees at 8 bases. The trim removed 3 bases at V and 4 bases at J, leaving 14 bases unmatched. Per germline, CDR1 SGHTA and CDR2 FQGNSA. The CDR3 has 17 residues. The CDR3 DNA follows: TGTGCCAGCAGCTTTAAAGTGTCCAGGACAGGGAGTTACGAGCAGTACTTC. This sequence encodes CASSFKVSRTGSYEQYF.

V is TRBV23-1 and J is TRBJ2-7; TRBD1 agrees at 7 bases. TRBV23-1 is reported as an ORF; its role is uncertain. With V trimmed by 2 bases and J by 5 bases, 12 bases remained unmatched. CDR3 length: 16 residues. Written as DNA, the CDR3 is TGCGCCAGCAGTCAACTGGGGACAGATAAAGGGGACGAGCAGTACTTC. Residues: CASSQLGTDKGDEQYF.

This chain connects TRBV5-1 to TRBJ2-7, with 11 bases fitting TRBD2. Trimming at V came to 0 bases and at J to 7 bases, leaving 6 bases not matched to a gene. Germline values: CDR1 SGHRS, CDR2 YFSETQ. The CDR3 totals 15 residues. In nucleotides, the CDR3 is TGCGCCAGCAGCTTGGCCACAGCTAGCGGGAGGGAGCAGTACTTC. Residues: CASSLATASGREQYF.

As concerns this clone: One end of the junction does not line up with germline, which may come from a read error. The CDR3 loop is CASSSGLAGGETQYF. In DNA, the CDR3 is TGTGCTAGCAGCTCGGGACTAGCGGGAGGGGAGACCCAGTACTTC. The rearrangement links TRBV7-7 to TRBJ2-5; 16 nucleotides match TRBD2. This CDR3 has 15 residues. In germline, CDR1 is SSHAT, CDR2 FNYEAQ (reference sequence).

This clone was counted once. This rearrangement joins TRBV18 to TRBJ2-7; 8 positions match TRBD2. CDR1 and CDR2 from the germline V gene are KGHSH and LQKENI. The CDR3 extends over 13 amino acids. V was pared by 3 bases and J by 13 bases, with 11 bases of the junction left unmatched. CDR3 sequence (DNA): TGTGCCAGCTCACCCTCCTTAGCGGGGCAACTTTACTTC. This gives the protein CASSPSLAGQLYF.

This clone was found once. The chain recombines TRBV30 with TRBJ2-3; 11 bases are shared with TRBD2. This CDR3 comprises 14 residues. The germline CDR1 and CDR2 sequences are GTSNPN and SVGIG (reference sequence). V lost 5 bases to trimming and J lost 1 base; unmatched junction nucleotides: 2. The CDR3: CAWALAGGTDTQYF. The CDR3 DNA is TGTGCCTGGGCACTAGCGGGGGGCACAGATACGCAGTATTTT.

About this clone itself: Other DNA sequences of this sample code for an identical CDR3. The chain has TRBV2 and TRBJ2-5, with a weak D call TRBD2 (5 bases). The CDR3 runs to 12 residues. Germline CDR1 reads SNHLY; CDR2 reads FYNNEI. Trimming took off 6 bases at V and 3 bases at J, with 8 bases between the two ends. Here the CDR3 reads CASRGGEETQYF. The CDR3 DNA reads as TGTGCCAGCAGAGGAGGCGAAGAGACCCAGTACTTC. The full variable domain, in which reference TRBV2 and TRBJ2-5 provide the parts outside the CDR3, is EPEVTQTPSHQVTQMGQEVILRCVPISNHLYFYWYRQILGQKVEFLVSFYNNEISEKSEIFDDQFSVERPDGSNFTLKIRSTKLEDSAMYFCASRGGEETQYFGPGTRLLVL.

The chain recombines TRBV11-1 with TRBJ2-1, with a possible D match to TRBD2 (6 bases). Trimming cost V 6 bases and J 10 bases, with 10 bases left between them. This CDR3 is 11 amino acids long. CDR1 and CDR2 (germline): SGHAT, FQDESV (reference sequence). The CDR3 spells CASSSSDEQFF. CDR3 nucleotide sequence: TGTGCCAGCAGTTCTAGCGACGAGCAGTTCTTC.

On this clone: The identical CDR3 is also encoded by other nucleotide sequences in the sample. CDR3 in amino acids: CASSLSTGTGNTIYF. As DNA, the CDR3 is TGTGCCAGCAGCCTGTCGACAGGGACTGGAAACACCATATATTTT. The V and J genes are TRBV7-9 and TRBJ1-3, with 7 bases lining up with TRBD1. Germline V gene lookup returns CDR1 SEHNR and CDR2 FQNEAQ (reference sequence). V was clipped by 5 bases and J by 2 bases; unmatched bases: 6. The length of the CDR3 is 15 residues.

The chain uses TRBV5-6 and TRBJ1-2, with D uncertain. The germline gives CDR1 SGHDT, CDR2 YYEEEE. This CDR3 is built from 12 residues. V was clipped by 7 bases and J by 7 bases, with 14 bases between them. The CDR3 spells CASGQTFFGYTF. The CDR3 DNA is TGTGCCAGCGGCCAGACGTTTTTTGGCTACACCTTC. The whole variable domain, filled in from reference TRBV5-6 and TRBJ1-2, reads DAGVTQSPTHLIKTRGQQVTLRCSPKSGHDTVSWYQQALGQGPQFIFQYYEEEERQRGNFPDRFSGHQFPNYSSELNVNALLLGDSALYLCASGQTFFGYTFGSGTRLTVV.

The rearrangement uses TRBV15 and TRBJ2-5; D is possibly TRBD1 (6 bases). The V end lost 6 bases, the J end lost 1 base, and 15 bases lay between the germline ends. CDR1 is LNHNV and CDR2 is YYDKDF in the germline V gene (reference sequence). The CDR3 loop spans 15 amino acids. The CDR3 bases are TGTGCCACCAGTACGATTGGGGGCCCCCAAGAGACCCAGTACTTC. Translation gives CATSTIGGPQETQYF. Combining the CDR3 with reference TRBV15 and TRBJ2-5 gives the whole variable domain DAMVIQNPRYQVTQFGKPVTLSCSQTLNHNVMYWYQQKSSQAPKLLFHYYDKDFNNEADTPDNFQSRRPNTSFCFLDIRSPGLGDTAMYLCATSTIGGPQETQYFGPGTRLLVL.

This clone showed up just once. The chain couples TRBV7-2 to TRBJ1-1, with 7 bases matching TRBD1. Germline CDR1 SGHTA, CDR2 FQGNSA. V was clipped by 5 bases and J by 5 bases; unmatched bases: 8. The length of the CDR3 is 14 residues. The CDR3 nucleotides read TGTGCCAGCAGCATCAGGGGGTTTGGGACTGAAGCTTTCTTT. This encodes CASSIRGFGTEAFF.

Comments on this clone: Possible read error: a much larger clone is one base away. The sample carries other DNA sequences with the same CDR3. This rearrangement joins TRBV5-1 to TRBJ1-1; 8 bases match TRBD1. Unmatched junction bases numbered 2, after V lost 0 bases and J lost 1 base. Germline-derived CDR1 and CDR2 are SGHRS and YFSETQ. The CDR3 sequence is 15 residues long. This chain's CDR3 is CASSLGGQGNTEAFF. CDR3 bases: TGCGCCAGCAGCTTGGGCGGACAGGGGAACACTGAAGCTTTCTTT.

DNA of the CDR3: TGTGCCAGCTCACCCGAGACAGCAATCACAGATACGCAGTATTTT. Protein product: CASSPETAITDTQYF. The chain recombines TRBV18 with TRBJ2-3; TRBD1 might be the D (5 bases). V dropped 3 bases and J dropped 2 bases, with 12 bases sitting between them. Germline values: CDR1 KGHSH, CDR2 LQKENI. There are 15 residues in the CDR3.

The chain uses TRBV27 and TRBJ1-2; D unresolved. Germline CDR1 reads MNHEY; CDR2 reads SMNVEV (reference sequence). V was trimmed by 0 bases and J by 4 bases, leaving 9 bases between them. The CDR3 totals 14 residues. For the CDR3, the DNA is TGTGCCAGCAGTTTATCAGGGTACCGCTATGGCTACACCTTC. Its translation: CASSLSGYRYGYTF.

This clone has a count of ten or more. This CDR3 is also generated by other DNA sequences in the sample. The rearrangement uses TRBV4-3 and TRBJ2-1; 7 bases align to TRBD2. Unmatched junction bases numbered 3, after V lost 0 bases and J lost 4 bases. The length of the CDR3 is 15 residues. The germline CDR1 and CDR2 sequences are LGHNA and YSLEER. CDR3 protein: CASSQDLAAYNEQFF. In nucleotides, the CDR3 is TGCGCCAGCAGCCAAGACCTAGCGGCTTACAATGAGCAGTTCTTC.

Many counts were recorded for this clone. The chain couples TRBV5-5 to TRBJ1-2, with D maybe TRBD1 (6 bases). CDR1 and CDR2 (germline): SGHKS, YYEKEE (reference sequence). The CDR3 totals 17 residues. Trimming removed 4 bases at V and 2 bases at J, with 21 bases between. Here the CDR3 reads CASSVQPLQGGNYGYTF. In DNA form, the CDR3 reads TGTGCCAGCAGCGTACAACCGCTACAGGGTGGGAACTATGGCTACACCTTC.

This clone was seen only a few times. The chain recombines TRBV11-2 with TRBJ2-1; the D is unclear. The germline V and J ends were trimmed by 2 bases and 1 base, with 12 bases remaining between them. The CDR3 consists of 16 residues. Germline CDR1 is SGHAT and CDR2 is FQNNGV. CDR3 protein: CASSLRGDQSYNEQFF. The CDR3 nucleotides are TGTGCCAGCAGCTTACGCGGCGACCAGTCCTACAATGAGCAGTTCTTC. Filled out from reference TRBV11-2 and TRBJ2-1, the complete variable domain reads EAGVAQSPRYKIIEKRQSVAFWCNPISGHATLYWYQQILGQGPKLLIQFQNNGVVDDSQLPKDRFSAERLKGVDSTLKIQPAKLEDSAVYLCASSLRGDQSYNEQFFGPGTRLTVL.

This clone was found a few times. Other DNA sequences in the sample encode the same CDR3. The chain is built from TRBV30 and TRBJ2-7; D uncertain. Between the trimmed V and J ends, which lost 0 bases and 2 bases, there was a span of 11 bases. The CDR3 length is 14 residues. Per germline, CDR1 GTSNPN and CDR2 SVGIG (reference sequence). CDR3 residues: CAWSVKGLPYEQYF. The CDR3 DNA is TGTGCCTGGAGTGTCAAAGGCCTTCCCTACGAGCAGTACTTC.

Of note for this clone: One end of the junction varies from germline; a read error may be responsible. The V call is TRBV7-7, the J call TRBJ2-1, with 7 bases that match TRBD2. The CDR3 sequence is 13 residues long. Germline lookup yields CDR1 SSHAT and CDR2 FNYEAQ (reference sequence). In nucleotides, the CDR3 is TGTGCTAGCAGCTCCTGGGAGGGGAATGAGCAGTTCTTC. Translating gives CASSSWEGNEQFF. The full variable domain, with the rest looked up from reference TRBV7-7 and TRBJ2-1, is GAGVSQSPRYKVTKRGQDVTLRCDPISSHATLYWYQQALGQGPEFLTYFNYEAQPDKSGLPSDRFSAERPEGSISTLTIQRTEQRDSAMYRCASSSWEGNEQFFGPGTRLTVL.

The table lists this clone with a few counts. The same CDR3 can be traced to other DNA sequences in this sample. This chain links TRBV30 with TRBJ1-5; weak D call: TRBD1 (6 bases). Trimming removed 0 bases from V and 4 bases from J, with 7 bases in between. The CDR3 is 13 residues long. Germline V gene data show CDR1 as GTSNPN and CDR2 as SVGIG (reference sequence). CDR3 DNA sequence: TGTGCCTGGAGTGTCCAGGGGAATCAGCCCCAGCATTTT. This codes for CAWSVQGNQPQHF.

The chain carries TRBV9 and TRBJ2-1, with 13 positions matching TRBD2. Germline CDR1 and CDR2: SGDLS and YYNGEE. With 1 base clipped from V and 7 bases from J, the junction kept 2 bases outside the gene matches. The CDR3 contains 15 residues. This CDR3 reads CASSVSGLAGNEQFF. The CDR3 nucleotides read TGTGCCAGCAGCGTATCGGGACTAGCGGGAAATGAGCAGTTCTTC. Drawing the rest from reference TRBV9 and TRBJ2-1, the complete variable domain is DSGVTQTPKHLITATGQRVTLRCSPRSGDLSVYWYQQSLDQGLQFLIQYYNGEERAKGNILERFSAQQFPDLHSELNLSSLELGDSALYFCASSVSGLAGNEQFFGPGTRLTVL.

CDR3 loop: CASSRGGGQGPDTQYF. The CDR3 DNA reads as TGTGCCAGCAGCAGGGGAGGGGGACAGGGGCCAGATACGCAGTATTTT. This chain links TRBV5-6 with TRBJ2-3; the match to TRBD1 covers 10 bases. This CDR3 contains 16 residues. The V gene's germline CDR1 is SGHDT and CDR2 YYEEEE. The V segment lost 4 bases and the J segment 4 bases; nucleotides outside the gene matches: 9.

This sequence joins TRBV6-1 and TRBJ1-1; D remains ambiguous. V was clipped by 2 bases and J by 8 bases, with 9 bases between them. CDR3 length equals 12 residues. The germline CDR1 and CDR2 sequences are MNHNS and SASEGT. The CDR3 sequence: CASSEILFEAFF. CDR3 DNA sequence: TGTGCCAGCAGTGAAATTCTTTTCGAAGCTTTCTTT.

J is TRBJ2-2 and V is TRBV7-2; TRBD1 agrees at 11 bases. Germline V gives CDR1 SGHTA, CDR2 FQGNSA. Losses at the gene ends were 5 bases for V and 6 bases for J; bases not matched to a gene: 8. The CDR3 is made up of 16 amino acids. CDR3 loop: CASSDRGTGGPGELFF. In DNA form, the CDR3 reads TGTGCCAGCAGCGACCGAGGGACAGGGGGTCCCGGGGAGCTGTTTTTT.

The table lists this clone with a few counts. The chain combines TRBV2 with TRBJ2-1; unclear D gene. Germline values: CDR1 SNHLY, CDR2 FYNNEI. CDR3 length equals 11 residues. Trimming stripped 3 bases from V and 8 bases from J, with 5 bases between. Here the CDR3 DNA reads TGTGCCAGCAGTGAGGCAGATGAGCAGTTCTTC. It encodes CASSEADEQFF.

With respect to this clone: This specimen includes other DNA sequences encoding the same CDR3. This chain joins TRBV30 and TRBJ1-6; D gene ambiguous. CDR1 is GTSNPN, CDR2 SVGIG, per germline (reference sequence). V was shortened by 1 base and J by 7 bases, with 8 bases between the two germline ends. The CDR3 totals 13 residues. CDR3 protein: CAWSGGGNSPLHF. CDR3 nucleotides: TGTGCCTGGAGTGGAGGTGGCAATTCACCCCTCCACTTT.

The chain couples TRBV4-1 to TRBJ2-1; D call uncertain. V lost 1 base, J lost 5 bases, and 12 bases lay in between. The CDR3 spans 15 residues. The V gene's germline CDR1 is MGHRA and CDR2 YSYEKL. The CDR3 coding sequence is TGCGCCAGCAGCCAAGCTTCCTTTCCAGACAATGAGCAGTTCTTC. The encoded protein is CASSQASFPDNEQFF.